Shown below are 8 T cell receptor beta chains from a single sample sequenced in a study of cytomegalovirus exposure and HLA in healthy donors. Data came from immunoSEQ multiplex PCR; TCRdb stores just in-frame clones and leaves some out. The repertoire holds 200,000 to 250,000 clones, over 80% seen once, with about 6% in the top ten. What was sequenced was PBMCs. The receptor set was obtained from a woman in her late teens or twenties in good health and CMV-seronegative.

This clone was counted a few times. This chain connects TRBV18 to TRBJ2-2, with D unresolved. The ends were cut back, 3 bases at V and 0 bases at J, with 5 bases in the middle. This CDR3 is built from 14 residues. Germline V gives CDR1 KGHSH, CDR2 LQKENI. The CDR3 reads CASSPRPNTGELFF. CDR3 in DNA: TGTGCCAGCTCACCCCGCCCGAACACCGGGGAGCTGTTTTTT. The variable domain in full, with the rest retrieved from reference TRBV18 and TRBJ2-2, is NAGVMQNPRHLVRRRGQEARLRCSPMKGHSHVYWYRQLPEEGLKFMVYLQKENIIDESGMPKERFSAEFPKEGPSILRIQQVVRGDSAAYFCASSPRPNTGELFFGEGSRLTVL.

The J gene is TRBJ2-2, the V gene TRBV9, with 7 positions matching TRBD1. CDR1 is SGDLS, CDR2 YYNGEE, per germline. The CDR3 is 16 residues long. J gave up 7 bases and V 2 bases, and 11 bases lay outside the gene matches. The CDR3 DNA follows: TGTGCCAGCAGCGTGGGCCCCACAGGGGAAGTCGGGGAGCTGTTTTTT. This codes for CASSVGPTGEVGELFF.

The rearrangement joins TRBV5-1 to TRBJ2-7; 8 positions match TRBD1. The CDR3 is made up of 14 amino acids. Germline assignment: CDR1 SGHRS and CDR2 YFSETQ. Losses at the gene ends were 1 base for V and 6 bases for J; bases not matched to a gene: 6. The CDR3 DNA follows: TGCGCCAGCAGCTTGAACCAGGGGGCTGGCGAGCAGTACTTC. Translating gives CASSLNQGAGEQYF.

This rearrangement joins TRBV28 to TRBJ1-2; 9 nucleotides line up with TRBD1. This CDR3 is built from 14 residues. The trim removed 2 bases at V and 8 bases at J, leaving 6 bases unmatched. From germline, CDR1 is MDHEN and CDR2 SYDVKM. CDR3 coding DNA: TGTGCCAGCAGTTTACCCGGGACAGGGTACGGCTACACCTTC. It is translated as CASSLPGTGYGYTF.

The DNA for the CDR3 is TGTGCCACCAGCAGAGGCGACTTCTACGAGCAGTACTTC. Translating it yields CATSRGDFYEQYF. The chain recombines TRBV15 with TRBJ2-7, with D unclear. Germline lookup yields CDR1 LNHNV and CDR2 YYDKDF (reference sequence). The CDR3 covers 13 residues. Trimming cost V 1 base and J 3 bases, with 7 bases left between them.

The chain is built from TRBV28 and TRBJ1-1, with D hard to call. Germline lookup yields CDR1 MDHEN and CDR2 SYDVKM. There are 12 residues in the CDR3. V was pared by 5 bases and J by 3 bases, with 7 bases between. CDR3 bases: TGTGCCAGCAGTCTTCCGGACACTGAAGCTTTCTTT. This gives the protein CASSLPDTEAFF.

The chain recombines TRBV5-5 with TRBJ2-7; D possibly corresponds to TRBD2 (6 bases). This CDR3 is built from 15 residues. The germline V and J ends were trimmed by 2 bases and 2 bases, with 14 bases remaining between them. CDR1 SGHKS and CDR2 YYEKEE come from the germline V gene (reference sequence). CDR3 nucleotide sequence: TGTGCCAGCAGCTTAGTGCTAGGGACTCCCTACGAGCAGTACTTC. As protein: CASSLVLGTPYEQYF.

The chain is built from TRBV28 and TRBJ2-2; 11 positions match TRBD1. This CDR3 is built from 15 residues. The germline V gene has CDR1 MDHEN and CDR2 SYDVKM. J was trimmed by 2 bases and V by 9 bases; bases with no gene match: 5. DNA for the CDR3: TGTGCCAGTTCCGGGACAGGGGGTAACACCGGGGAGCTGTTTTTT. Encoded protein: CASSGTGGNTGELFF.